This is a list of T cell receptor beta chains from one sample in a study of molecular identifiers for immune sequencing clone quantification. TCRdb processed the PCR reads anew with MiXCR; each CDR3 protein has one entry. The data hold fewer than 75,000 distinct CDR3 sequences, with less than 20% observed a single time. The sample consisted of naive CD8+ T cells from blood, with Jurkat cell RNA spiked in. These receptors originate from a human donor in good health. Some libraries in this study had Jurkat cell RNA spiked in. CDR3s include the opening cysteine and the closing phenylalanine or tryptophan. The D gene is left open where the match is weak. Size is stated as once, few, many, or a class for an expanded clone.

abundance,v_gene,j_gene,d_gene,CDR3nt,CDR3aa
many,TRBV13,TRBJ1-1,TRBD1,TGTGCCAGCAGAGGATTACCGGGACAGGGGAGCAACACTGAAGCTTTCTTT,CASRGLPGQGSNTEAFF
many,TRBV12-3/TRBV12-4,TRBJ2-2,.,TGTGCCAGCAGGAGCACCGGGGAGCTGTTTTTT,CASRSTGELFF
many,TRBV28,TRBJ2-4,.,TGTGCCAGCAGTCATAGGACTACCCAAGCCAAAAACATTCAGTACTTC,CASSHRTTQAKNIQYF
many,TRBV3-1,TRBJ2-2,.,TGTGCCAGCAGCCAAGCGTCAATCGGGTACACCGGGGAGCTGTTTTTT,CASSQASIGYTGELFF
many,TRBV7-9,TRBJ2-5,TRBD2,TGTGCCAGCAGCTCGGGGGGGGCCAGTGGAGAGACCCAGTACTTC,CASSSGGASGETQYF
many,TRBV7-9,TRBJ2-3,.,TGTGCCAGCCCCCCCTTGGAATACGAGAACCGGGATACGCAGTATTTT,CASPPLEYENRDTQYF
many,TRBV29-1,TRBJ1-1,.,TGCAGCGTTTCAGCCAACACTGAAGCTTTCTTT,CSVSANTEAFF
many,TRBV5-6,TRBJ2-2,.,TGTGCCAGCAGCTTATCTCTTCAGGGGGGCACCGGGGAGCTGTTTTTT,CASSLSLQGGTGELFF
many,TRBV2,TRBJ2-1,.,TGTGCCAGCAGTCTGGAATACAATGAGCAGTTCTTC,CASSLEYNEQFF
many,TRBV24-1,TRBJ2-3,TRBD2,TGTGCCACCAGTGATTTAGCGGGAGGGCCGAATACGCAGTATTTT,CATSDLAGGPNTQYF
many,TRBV4-1,TRBJ2-3,.,TGCGCCAGCAGCGTTAGCGTAACTAGCACAGATACGCAGTATTTT,CASSVSVTSTDTQYF